Listed here are 25 T cell receptor beta chains from one sample, sequenced in a study of blood T cell repertoires in COVID-19. The protocol was immunoSEQ multiplex PCR, while the TCRdb copy is restricted to in-frame clones and leaves out a portion. Here the sample spans 250,000 to 300,000 clones, about nine tenths being singletons. The sample consisted of peripheral blood. Source of these receptors: a woman in her 30s with COVID-19, enrolled during active disease.

The chain has TRBV6-5 and TRBJ2-7, with D possibly TRBD2 on 7 matching bases. The V and J ends lost 4 bases and 5 bases respectively, with 18 bases between them. Germline loops: CDR1 MNHEY, CDR2 SVGAGI. The CDR3 extends over 15 amino acids. The CDR3 region is CASSSLGGGPDEQYF. DNA for the CDR3: TGTGCCAGCAGTTCCCTAGGGGGGGGGCCCGACGAGCAGTACTTC.

The chain joins TRBV11-3 to TRBJ2-7, with D possibly being TRBD2 (6 bases). V lost 5 bases and J 1 base, leaving 9 bases between the germline ends. Germline-derived CDR1 and CDR2 are SGHNT and YENEEA. This CDR3 has 13 amino acids. This CDR3 is CASSPGGSYEQYF. DNA of the CDR3: TGTGCCAGCAGCCCAGGAGGGTCCTACGAGCAGTACTTC.

This chain joins TRBV3-1 (or the pseudogene TRBV3-2) and TRBJ1-4; weak D call: TRBD1 (5 bases). CDR1 LGHDT and CDR2 YNNKEL come from the germline V gene (reference sequence). V shed 1 base and J shed 3 bases, with 9 bases lying between them. The CDR3 has 15 amino acids. CDR3 sequence: CASSQVWGANEKLFF. The CDR3 nucleotides read TGTGCCAGCAGCCAAGTGTGGGGGGCTAATGAAAAACTGTTTTTT.

V usage is TRBV4-1 and J usage is TRBJ2-7; TRBD2 is a possible D gene (5 bases). The CDR3 extends over 15 amino acids. V lost 4 bases to trimming and J lost 7 bases, with 20 bases between them. The germline V gene encodes CDR1 MGHRA and CDR2 YSYEKL. The CDR3 here is CASSPGNGLKWEQYF. The CDR3 bases are TGCGCCAGCAGCCCCGGGAACGGGCTGAAATGGGAGCAGTACTTC.

The gene calls are TRBV3-1 (or the pseudogene TRBV3-2) and TRBJ2-4; D may be TRBD1 (5 bases). V lost 2 bases, J lost 1 base, and 15 bases lay in between. From germline, CDR1 is LGHDT and CDR2 YNNKEL (reference sequence). This CDR3 is built from 17 residues. CDR3 DNA sequence: TGTGCCAGCAGCCAATTACCAGGGCGACATGCCAAAAACATTCAGTACTTC. Encoded protein: CASSQLPGRHAKNIQYF.

The genes are TRBV27 and TRBJ1-2; 9 positions match TRBD1. Germline V lookup: CDR1 MNHEY, CDR2 SMNVEV (reference sequence). CDR3 size: 17 residues. The V segment lost 5 bases and the J segment 0 bases; nucleotides outside the gene matches: 10. CDR3 DNA sequence: TGTGCCAGCAGTCCCCACAGGGGGCGGGTGTCTAACTATGGCTACACCTTC. Protein sequence: CASSPHRGRVSNYGYTF.

The genes are TRBV27 and TRBJ2-7; D is possibly TRBD2 (6 bases). V lost 3 bases, J lost 5 bases, and 11 bases lay in between. The CDR3 runs to 13 residues. Germline values: CDR1 MNHEY, CDR2 SMNVEV (reference sequence). CDR3 DNA: TGTGCCAGCAGTTTCCGGGGGATCAACGAGCAGTACTTC. Residues: CASSFRGINEQYF.

This clone was counted a few times. The chain carries TRBV7-2 and TRBJ2-1; 8 bases match TRBD2. Germline CDR1 and CDR2: SGHTA and FQGNSA. V shed 3 bases, J shed 12 bases, and the junction held 4 bases outside the gene matches. This CDR3 is 12 amino acids long. The CDR3 protein is CASSFSGVRQFF. The DNA of the CDR3 is TGTGCCAGCAGCTTTAGCGGGGTACGGCAGTTCTTC.

V usage is TRBV7-9 and J usage is TRBJ2-7; D remains ambiguous. Germline V gene data show CDR1 as SEHNR and CDR2 as FQNEAQ (reference sequence). V was shortened by 6 bases and J by 2 bases, with 20 bases between the two germline ends. This CDR3 region has 16 residues. The DNA of the CDR3 is TGTGCCAGCAGTTCGGGTCGGAGTGGCGGAACCTACGAGCAGTACTTC. Its protein product is CASSSGRSGGTYEQYF.

The rearrangement links TRBV5-6 to TRBJ2-2; D unresolved. In germline, CDR1 is SGHDT, CDR2 YYEEEE. V shed 3 bases and J shed 8 bases, with 17 bases lying between them. This CDR3 is built from 15 residues. CDR3 bases: TGTGCCAGCAGCTCGGTTACTGCATTCTCGGGGGAGCTGTTTTTT. It encodes CASSSVTAFSGELFF.

The J gene is TRBJ2-1, the V gene TRBV7-9; 13 nucleotides match TRBD2. The J segment lost 10 bases and the V segment lost 5 bases, leaving 2 bases of the junction unmatched. The CDR3 runs 13 residues. Germline CDR1 SEHNR, CDR2 FQNEAQ (reference sequence). The CDR3 DNA is TGTGCCAGCAGCCCGGGACTAGCGGGGGAGCAGTTCTTC. It yields the protein CASSPGLAGEQFF.

The chain joins TRBV7-8 to TRBJ2-2, with TRBD2 matching 8 bases. V shed 5 bases and J 7 bases; nucleotides not matched to a gene: 12. CDR1 and CDR2 (germline): SGHVS, FQNEAQ. The CDR3 totals 16 residues. The CDR3 reads CASSRRGGLVSGELFF. For the CDR3, the DNA is TGTGCCAGCAGCAGACGGGGGGGCCTTGTTAGCGGGGAGCTGTTTTTT. Supplemented by reference TRBV7-8 and TRBJ2-2, the full variable domain reads GAGVSQSPRYKVAKRGQDVALRCDPISGHVSLFWYQQALGQGPEFLTYFQNEAQLDKSGLPSDRFFAERPEGSVSTLKIQRTQQEDSAVYLCASSRRGGLVSGELFFGEGSRLTVL.

V is TRBV10-3 and J is TRBJ2-3, with D perhaps matching TRBD2 (6 bases). V was clipped by 7 bases and J by 6 bases, with 11 bases between them. Germline V gene sequence: CDR1 ENHRY, CDR2 SYGVKD. CDR3 length: 12 residues. Written as DNA, the CDR3 is TGTGCCATCACGGCGGGGCTGGATACGCAGTATTTT. Residues: CAITAGLDTQYF.

The chain uses TRBV6-5 and TRBJ2-7; TRBD2 agrees at 13 bases. Germline lookup yields CDR1 MNHEY and CDR2 SVGAGI. The length of the CDR3 is 15 residues. V was pared by 6 bases and J by 5 bases, with 7 bases of the junction left unmatched. This CDR3 is CASSPGTSGVNEQYF. CDR3 nucleotide sequence: TGTGCCAGCAGCCCAGGGACTAGCGGGGTAAACGAGCAGTACTTC.

This chain uses TRBV6-6 with TRBJ1-1; D remains unclear. This CDR3 comprises 11 residues. The ends were cut back, 6 bases at V and 7 bases at J, with 9 bases in the middle. Germline V CDR1 and CDR2: MNHNY, SVGAGI (reference sequence). CDR3 in DNA: TGTGCCAGCAGGTCGGGATTTGAAGCTTTCTTT. Protein product: CASRSGFEAFF.

The gene calls are TRBV5-1 and TRBJ1-6; 10 bases match TRBD1. CDR1 and CDR2 from the germline V gene are SGHRS and YFSETQ. Trimming at V came to 4 bases and at J to 1 base, leaving 5 bases not matched to a gene. The CDR3 covers 17 residues. The DNA for the CDR3 is TGCGCCAGCAGCCTAGGGACAGGGGAATCCTATAATTCACCCCTCCACTTT. The encoded protein is CASSLGTGESYNSPLHF.

The chain joins TRBV5-1 to TRBJ1-2; TRBD1 agrees at 7 bases. The CDR3 length is 15 residues. CDR1 SGHRS and CDR2 YFSETQ come from the germline V gene. V shed 8 bases, J shed 4 bases, and the junction held 14 bases outside the gene matches. This CDR3 is CASRRDSQDPYGYTF. The CDR3 region has the DNA TGCGCCAGTCGACGGGACAGCCAAGATCCCTATGGCTACACCTTC.

This chain uses TRBV24-1 with TRBJ2-1; D gene uncertain. The length of the CDR3 is 12 residues. Germline V gives CDR1 KGHDR, CDR2 SFDVKD. The germline V and J ends were trimmed by 6 bases and 6 bases, with 8 bases remaining between them. For the CDR3, the DNA is TGTGCCACCAGTCATACGGGCAATGAGCAGTTCTTC. This encodes CATSHTGNEQFF.

This chain joins TRBV5-1 and TRBJ2-5, with a tentative D call TRBD1 (5 bases). Germline lookup yields CDR1 SGHRS and CDR2 YFSETQ. The CDR3 covers 14 residues. Trimming pared 5 bases from V and 4 bases from J, leaving 15 bases between. In DNA, the CDR3 is TGCGCCAGCAGGGACACCGGGTTCGGAGAGACCCAGTACTTC. Translated: CASRDTGFGETQYF.

This clone came up a few times. V gene TRBV15 combines with J gene TRBJ1-1; D ambiguous. The CDR3 is 14 residues long. From germline, CDR1 is LNHNV and CDR2 YYDKDF (reference sequence). V was trimmed by 1 base and J by 0 bases, leaving 6 bases between them. CDR3 coding DNA: TGTGCCACCAGCAGAGGACTAGTGAACACTGAAGCTTTCTTT. The encoded protein is CATSRGLVNTEAFF. Full variable domain (rest looked up from reference TRBV15 and TRBJ1-1): DAMVIQNPRYQVTQFGKPVTLSCSQTLNHNVMYWYQQKSSQAPKLLFHYYDKDFNNEADTPDNFQSRRPNTSFCFLDIRSPGLGDTAMYLCATSRGLVNTEAFFGQGTRLTVV.

Notes on this clone: Other DNA sequences in this sample translate to the same CDR3. The chain uses TRBV15 and TRBJ1-6; 7 nucleotides align to TRBD1. Germline CDR1 is LNHNV and CDR2 is YYDKDF (reference sequence). J gave up 7 bases and V 5 bases, and 5 bases lay outside the gene matches. The CDR3 is 14 residues long. This CDR3 is CATSRGQANSPLHF. For the CDR3, the DNA is TGTGCCACCAGCCGCGGACAGGCCAATTCACCCCTCCACTTT.

The chain joins TRBV19 to TRBJ1-5; D remains ambiguous. V gave up 5 bases and J gave up 2 bases, with 13 bases separating them. Germline V lookup: CDR1 LNHDA, CDR2 SQIVND (reference sequence). CDR3 length: 15 amino acids. The CDR3 loop is CASSVGSFGNQPQHF. CDR3 sequence (DNA): TGTGCCAGTAGTGTCGGGAGTTTCGGCAATCAGCCCCAGCATTTT.

The CDR3 coding sequence is TGTGCCAGCAGACAGACAGGGGACTCCTACGAGCAGTACTTC. It yields the protein CASRQTGDSYEQYF. The chain carries TRBV14 and TRBJ2-7; 8 positions agree with TRBD1. The germline gives CDR1 SGHDN, CDR2 FVKESK. The trim removed 6 bases at V and 0 bases at J, leaving 4 bases unmatched. CDR3 length: 14 residues.

V usage is TRBV5-1 and J usage is TRBJ2-3; 7 bases align to TRBD1. Germline V gene data show CDR1 as SGHRS and CDR2 as YFSETQ. V was clipped by 4 bases and J by 1 base; unmatched bases: 6. This CDR3 is built from 15 residues. The CDR3 reads CASSTTGTRTDTQYF. The CDR3 DNA sequence: TGCGCCAGCAGCACGACAGGGACCCGCACAGATACGCAGTATTTT.

The CDR3 protein is CASSPTGGGLTQYF. In nucleotides, the CDR3 is TGCGCCAGCAGCCCGACAGGGGGCGGGCTGACCCAGTACTTC. The chain recombines TRBV5-1 with TRBJ2-5; 10 bases match TRBD1. The CDR3 is made up of 14 amino acids. Germline CDR1 reads SGHRS; CDR2 reads YFSETQ. V dropped 4 bases and J dropped 7; count of bases not matched to a gene: 7.